This record concerns one TCR beta chain sequence. Antigen: not known. The record originates from a study of OX40 agonist ivuxolimab in advanced cancers. About the research overall: Ivuxolimab is an agonistic anti-OX40 (CD134) antibody, and patients were treated with it. Hepatocellular carcinoma, melanoma, renal cell or head and neck cancer occurred in dose-escalation patients.

Exclusion applied to patients with autoimmune disease history or systemic immunosuppression. General study results and limits: Low normalized T-cell clonal expansion also characterized some of the nonresponders.

The ends lost 2 bases at V and 3 bases at J; junction bases unmatched: 5. CDR1 and CDR2 from the germline V gene are SGHNT and YYREEE (reference sequence). The CDR3 is 14 residues long. The repertoire was sequenced with immunoSEQ multiplex PCR; TCRdb's copy has only in-frame clones and lacks some. The sample lists around 60,000 clones, more than 80% occurring once. The chain joins TRBV5-4 to TRBJ2-7, with 7 positions matching TRBD1. Source: CD4+ or CD8+ T cells sorted from blood, taken in a trial of the OX40 agonist ivuxolimab. The clonotype comes from an adult with an advanced solid tumor such as melanoma, head and neck, liver or kidney cancer. In DNA form, the CDR3 reads TGTGCCAGCAGCTTACGACAGGGAAGCTACGAGCAGTACTTC. Protein sequence: CASSLRQGSYEQYF.